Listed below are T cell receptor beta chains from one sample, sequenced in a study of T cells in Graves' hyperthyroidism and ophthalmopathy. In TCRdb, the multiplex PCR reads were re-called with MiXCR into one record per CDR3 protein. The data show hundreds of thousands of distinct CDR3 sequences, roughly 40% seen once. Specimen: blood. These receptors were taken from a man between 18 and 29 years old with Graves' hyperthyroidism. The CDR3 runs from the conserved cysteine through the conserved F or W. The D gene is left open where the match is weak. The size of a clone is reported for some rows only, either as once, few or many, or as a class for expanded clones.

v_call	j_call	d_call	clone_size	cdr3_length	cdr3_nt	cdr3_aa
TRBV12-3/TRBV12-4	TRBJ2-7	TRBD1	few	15	TGTGCCAGCAGTTTAAGAGGGACAGGGTTCAACGAGCAGTACTTC	CASSLRGTGFNEQYF
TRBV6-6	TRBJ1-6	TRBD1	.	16	TGTGCCAGCAGGACAACAGGGGGCGCGTATAATTCACCCCTCCACTTT	CASRTTGGAYNSPLHF
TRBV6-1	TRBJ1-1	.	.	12	TGTGCCAGCGCTTCGACCGGGACTGAAGCTTTCTTT	CASASTGTEAFF
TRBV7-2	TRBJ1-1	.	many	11	TGTGCCAGCAGCTTTGCCCTGGAAGCTTTCTTT	CASSFALEAFF
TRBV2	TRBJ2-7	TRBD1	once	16	TGTGCCAGCAGTTTAGGGGTCGGACAGGCTTCCTACGAGCAGTACTTC	CASSLGVGQASYEQYF
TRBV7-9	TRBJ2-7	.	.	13	TGTGCCAGCACGCCGGCAGGGCCCTACGAGCAGTACTTC	CASTPAGPYEQYF
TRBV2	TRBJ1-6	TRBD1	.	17	TGTGCCAGCAGTGATCGCACCGGGACAGGGGAAGATTCACCCCTCCACTTT	CASSDRTGTGEDSPLHF
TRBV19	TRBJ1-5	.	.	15	TGTGCCAGTAGTATAATTCACGAGGGCAATCAGCCCCAGCATTTT	CASSIIHEGNQPQHF
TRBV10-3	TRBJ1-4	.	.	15	TGTGCCAGCAGTTACTCGTCCGGGGGTTCTGAAAAACTGTTTTTT	CASSYSSGGSEKLFF
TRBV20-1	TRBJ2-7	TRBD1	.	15	TGCAGTGCTAGCAGTTGGGACAGGGGTGGCCACGAGCAGTACTTC	CSASSWDRGGHEQYF
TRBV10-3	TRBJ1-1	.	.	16	TGTGCCATCAGTGGAATTGAGGGACACGGCGAAACTGAAGCTTTCTTT	CAISGIEGHGETEAFF
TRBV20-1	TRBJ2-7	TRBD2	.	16	TGCAGTGCTCGAAACACTCTAGCGGGAGGCCCCTACGAGCAGTACTTC	CSARNTLAGGPYEQYF
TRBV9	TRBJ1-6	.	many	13	TGTGCCAGCAGCGAGCATAAGGATTCACCCCTCCACTTT	CASSEHKDSPLHF
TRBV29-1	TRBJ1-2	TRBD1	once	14	TGCAGCAGCGTCACCGGGACAGGGGCGGATGGCTACACCTTC	CSSVTGTGADGYTF
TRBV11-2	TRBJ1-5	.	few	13	TGTGCCAACTTCCAGGGAGTTGCTCAGCCCCAGCATTTT	CANFQGVAQPQHF